The 12 T cell receptor beta chains given below trace back to one sample, sequenced in a study of vaccination effects on CD4 cells after COVID-19. Their specific antigens are unknown. Data came from immunoSEQ multiplex PCR; TCRdb stores just in-frame clones and leaves some out. The sample contains 41,000 or so clones, around 70% of which appear only once. Using viral peptide pools, the ViraFEST assay grew out antigen-specific CD4+ T cells prior to sequencing. Following 10 days of culture, CD4+ T cells were isolated. The healthy vaccine recipients, who had no prior SARS-CoV-2 infection, showed negative nucleocapsid antibodies. Specimen: CD4+ T cells from PBMCs cultured with HCoV-OC43 spike peptides, collected before COVID-19 vaccination. Subset indicated: HCoV-OC43 spike overlapping peptide pool stimulation. Receptor source: a human donor who received a COVID-19 vaccine.

This chain uses TRBV5-4 with TRBJ1-2; D is possibly TRBD1 (5 bases). V was cut by 0 bases and J by 2 bases, with 11 bases left in between. CDR1 and CDR2 (germline): SGHNT, YYREEE (reference sequence). This CDR3 comprises 15 residues. CDR3 loop: CASSLAIRANYGYTF. In DNA, the CDR3 is TGTGCCAGCAGCTTGGCGATCAGGGCAAACTATGGCTACACCTTC.

The J gene is TRBJ2-7, the V gene TRBV5-1; TRBD1 might be the D (7 bases). V was shortened by 0 bases and J by 3 bases, with 10 bases between the two germline ends. Germline V gene lookup returns CDR1 SGHRS and CDR2 YFSETQ. This CDR3 spans 14 amino acids. The CDR3 sequence: CASSLARGDYEQYF. The CDR3 DNA is TGCGCCAGCAGCTTGGCCAGGGGGGACTACGAGCAGTACTTC.

CDR3 sequence: CASSERASGANVLTF. CDR3 DNA: TGTGCCAGCAGTGAGCGGGCCTCTGGGGCCAACGTCCTGACTTTC. This chain joins TRBV6-1 and TRBJ2-6, with a weak D call TRBD2 (5 bases). The V gene's germline CDR1 is MNHNS and CDR2 SASEGT. V lost 3 bases, J lost 0 bases, and 6 bases lay in between. This CDR3 has 15 amino acids.

This chain uses TRBV7-2 with TRBJ2-3; TRBD2 matches 15 bases. Trimming took 5 bases from V and 5 from J; bases not matched to a gene: 11. From germline, CDR1 is SGHTA and CDR2 FQGNSA. The CDR3 length is 18 residues. Written as DNA, the CDR3 is TGTGCCAGCAGCCCAAGAGGACTAGCGGGGGGGCCGGGAGATACGCAGTATTTT. It yields the protein CASSPRGLAGGPGDTQYF.

The table lists this clone with a count of one. The chain employs TRBV5-6 and TRBJ2-1; TRBD1 agrees at 8 bases. The length of the CDR3 is 15 residues. Germline V gives CDR1 SGHDT, CDR2 YYEEEE. V shed 4 bases and J 5 bases; nucleotides not matched to a gene: 8. In nucleotides, the CDR3 is TGTGCCAGCAGCCCTGTGGACAGGGCACACAATGAGCAGTTCTTC. It codes for CASSPVDRAHNEQFF. The variable domain in full, with the rest retrieved from reference TRBV5-6 and TRBJ2-1, is DAGVTQSPTHLIKTRGQQVTLRCSPKSGHDTVSWYQQALGQGPQFIFQYYEEEERQRGNFPDRFSGHQFPNYSSELNVNALLLGDSALYLCASSPVDRAHNEQFFGPGTRLTVL.

This chain connects TRBV19 to TRBJ1-2; 7 bases align to TRBD1. There are 14 residues in the CDR3. Trimming at V came to 5 bases and at J to 5 bases, leaving 8 bases not matched to a gene. Germline CDR1 LNHDA, CDR2 SQIVND (reference sequence). CDR3 sequence: CASSVLGTDYGYTF. CDR3 coding DNA: TGTGCCAGTAGTGTCCTAGGGACAGATTATGGCTACACCTTC.

The chain employs TRBV6-1 and TRBJ1-1; a possible D gene is TRBD1 (6 bases). This CDR3 has 16 residues. Germline V gene data show CDR1 as MNHNS and CDR2 as SASEGT. V lost 2 bases, J lost 1 base, and 14 bases lay in between. This chain's CDR3 is CASSEKGGSKNTEAFF. In DNA, the CDR3 is TGTGCCAGCAGTGAAAAGGGGGGTTCTAAGAACACTGAAGCTTTCTTT.

The CDR3 nucleotides are TGCGCCAGCAGCTCCACTAGCGGGACAGACAATGAGCAGTTCTTC. Its protein is CASSSTSGTDNEQFF. The V call is TRBV5-1, the J call TRBJ2-1; TRBD2 matches 10 bases. The CDR3 length is 15 residues. Germline V gene lookup returns CDR1 SGHRS and CDR2 YFSETQ. J lost 5 bases, V lost 3 bases, and 5 bases had no gene match.

The chain combines TRBV19 with TRBJ1-2, with D maybe TRBD1 (5 bases). Trimming took 1 base from V and 4 from J, leaving 13 bases between them. CDR3 length: 15 amino acids. CDR1 is LNHDA, CDR2 SQIVND, per germline (reference sequence). This chain's CDR3 is CASSIVLGRSYGYTF. CDR3 nucleotide sequence: TGTGCCAGTAGTATAGTATTGGGACGGTCCTATGGCTACACCTTC.

The chain has TRBV7-9 and TRBJ2-3, with 7 bases fitting TRBD2. J lost 1 base, V lost 0 bases, and 10 bases had no gene match. The germline V gene encodes CDR1 SEHNR and CDR2 FQNEAQ (reference sequence). This CDR3 comprises 18 residues. Here the CDR3 reads CASSLAYGRQGGTDTQYF. Written as DNA, the CDR3 is TGTGCCAGCAGCTTAGCCTACGGGAGGCAGGGAGGCACAGATACGCAGTATTTT.

The chain carries TRBV3-1 (or the pseudogene TRBV3-2) and TRBJ1-4; no definite D call. This CDR3 has 15 residues. Trimming removed 1 base at V and 4 bases at J, with 10 bases between. Germline assignment: CDR1 LGHDT and CDR2 YNNKEL (reference sequence). The CDR3 reads CASSQGFRNNEKLFF. As DNA, the CDR3 is TGTGCCAGCAGCCAAGGGTTCCGGAATAATGAAAAACTGTTTTTT.

The chain carries TRBV28 and TRBJ2-1; 8 bases match TRBD2. The CDR3 extends over 14 amino acids. Trimming took 7 bases from V and 3 from J; bases not matched to a gene: 5. The germline V gene has CDR1 MDHEN and CDR2 SYDVKM. The CDR3 DNA follows: TGTGCCAGCATCGGGGGGGCTCGCTACAATGAGCAGTTCTTC. The encoded protein is CASIGGARYNEQFF.